These 6 T cell receptor beta chains share one sample of origin, sequenced in a study of T-cell memory formation after mild COVID-19. MiXCR, run by TCRdb on the 5' RACE reads, gives a single entry per CDR3 protein. The profile shows approximately 570,000 distinct CDR3 sequences, roughly 17% of them singletons. The material sequenced was PBMCs or a T cell subset sorted from them (not recorded which). These receptors were taken from an adult woman who had mild COVID-19 (a few samples of this study predate the infection). Cell type and time point are not known.

V and J are TRBV30 and TRBJ1-2; D ambiguous. Trimming pared 2 bases from V and 8 bases from J, leaving 9 bases between. This CDR3 is 11 amino acids long. Germline V gene lookup returns CDR1 GTSNPN and CDR2 SVGIG (reference sequence). CDR3 nucleotide sequence: TGTGCCTGGAGTCTCGGAGACGGCTACACCTTC. It specifies CAWSLGDGYTF.

The chain combines TRBV9 with TRBJ1-1; D perhaps matches TRBD1 (6 bases). V shed 0 bases and J shed 7 bases, with 7 bases lying between them. The CDR3 contains 12 residues. Looked up from germline, CDR1 is SGDLS and CDR2 is YYNGEE. CDR3 loop: CASSVETGEAFF. In DNA, the CDR3 is TGTGCCAGCAGCGTAGAGACAGGTGAAGCTTTCTTT.

This chain connects TRBV6-1 to TRBJ2-3; D not resolved. This CDR3 region has 14 residues. V lost 2 bases to trimming and J lost 4 bases, with 10 bases between them. CDR1 is MNHNS and CDR2 is SASEGT in the germline V gene. The CDR3 reads CASSEPLHADTQYF. CDR3 in DNA: TGTGCCAGCAGTGAACCTCTCCATGCAGATACGCAGTATTTT.

This clonotype was seen repeatedly, ten times or more. This sequence joins TRBV7-9 and TRBJ2-3; D remains unclear. Germline lookup yields CDR1 SEHNR and CDR2 FQNEAQ (reference sequence). Trimming left V 5 bases short and J 6 bases short, with 6 bases between. This CDR3 is built from 11 residues. The CDR3 protein is CASSPRDTQYF. The CDR3 coding sequence is TGTGCCAGCAGCCCCCGGGATACGCAGTATTTT.

CDR3 sequence (DNA): TGTGCCAGCAGCCCCAGAGCGATTGCAGGGGCCAACGTCCTGACTTTC. It encodes CASSPRAIAGANVLTF. The genes are TRBV11-2 and TRBJ2-6; D ambiguous. Looked up from germline, CDR1 is SGHAT and CDR2 is FQNNGV. The CDR3 contains 16 residues. The ends were cut back, 5 bases at V and 4 bases at J, with 15 bases in the middle.

This clonotype was detected many times. The chain links TRBV6-5 to TRBJ2-1, with TRBD1 matching over 7 bases. This CDR3 is built from 16 residues. The J segment lost 5 bases and the V segment lost 5 bases, leaving 12 bases of the junction unmatched. Germline assignment: CDR1 MNHEY and CDR2 SVGAGI. The CDR3 sequence: CASSDAGGSRDNEQFF. DNA of the CDR3: TGTGCCAGCAGTGACGCAGGGGGAAGTCGGGACAATGAGCAGTTCTTC.